The rows below give T cell receptor beta chains drawn from one sample of a study of blood T cell repertoires in COVID-19. The method was immunoSEQ multiplex PCR; TCRdb's version includes in-frame clones alone and lacks a portion of them. The sample has some 330,000 clones, roughly four fifths seen once. The sample consisted of PBMCs or T cells enriched from blood (not recorded which). The receptors shown here come from a woman aged 45-59 years who had recovered from COVID-19. CDR3s include the opening cysteine and the closing phenylalanine or tryptophan. Each record gives: J gene, clone size, V gene, D gene, CDR3 DNA, CDR3 protein. A D gene is named only where the DNA matches it firmly. The size entry is marked missing in some rows and otherwise reads once, few, many or a size class.

TRBJ1-4	NA	TRBV25-1	NA	TGTGCCAGCATCGGGACCGTGGAGGGGGAAAAACTGTTTTTT	CASIGTVEGEKLFF
TRBJ2-1	few	TRBV6-2/TRBV6-3	TRBD2	TGTGCCAGCAGTCCGACGGGCACTAGCGGGGGGTCTAAGCGGTTCTTC	CASSPTGTSGGSKRFF
TRBJ1-1	NA	TRBV12-3/TRBV12-4	NA	TGTGCCAGCAGTCCACCGGGTACCACTGAAGCTTTCTTT	CASSPPGTTEAFF
TRBJ1-2	few	TRBV7-9	TRBD1	TGTGCCAGCAGCCCCAGGGGGCCTATCGGCTACACCTTC	CASSPRGPIGYTF
TRBJ2-3	NA	TRBV18	TRBD2	TGTGCCAGCTCACCCGGGGGACTAGCTGCCCGCACAGATACGCAGTATTTT	CASSPGGLAARTDTQYF
TRBJ2-2	NA	TRBV9	NA	TGTGCCAGCAGCGTGGGTCAGGGGGGAGCCGGGGAGCTGTTTTTT	CASSVGQGGAGELFF
TRBJ1-5	NA	TRBV19	NA	TGTGCCAGTAGTATAGGGGGAGCCCGTCAGCCCCAGCATTTT	CASSIGGARQPQHF
TRBJ1-2	few	TRBV29-1	TRBD1	TGCAGCGTTGAAGTAAACAGGGGCTATGGCTACACCTTC	CSVEVNRGYGYTF
TRBJ1-2	NA	TRBV7-2	NA	TGTGCCAGCAGCTTAGAATCGGTCCAATCAGTCAGGGGCTACACCTTC	CASSLESVQSVRGYTF
TRBJ1-2	NA	TRBV4-1	NA	TGCGCCAGCAGCCAAGATGTCAGTCCTAACTATGGCTACACCTTC	CASSQDVSPNYGYTF
TRBJ1-5	NA	TRBV18	NA	TGTGCCAGCTCACCCATGGGCGGAGGTCAGCCCCAGCATTTT	CASSPMGGGQPQHF
TRBJ2-1	NA	TRBV3-1/TRBV3-2	NA	TGTGCCAGCAGCCAAACCCACCTGGCGGGAAGCTCCTACAATGAGCAGTTCTTC	CASSQTHLAGSSYNEQFF
TRBJ2-4	NA	TRBV9	TRBD1	TGTGCCAGCAGCGCGGTGGGACAGGGAGTAGCCAAAAACATTCAGTACTTC	CASSAVGQGVAKNIQYF
TRBJ1-3	NA	TRBV16	TRBD1	TGTGCCAGCAGACGACAGGGAGTTGGGGACACCATATATTTT	CASRRQGVGDTIYF
TRBJ1-2	NA	TRBV3-1/TRBV3-2	TRBD1	TGTGCCAGCAGCCACCTTAGGACAGGGGCGAACTATGGCTACACCTTC	CASSHLRTGANYGYTF
TRBJ1-3	NA	TRBV7-2	NA	TGTGCCAGCAGTCAGACAGGACATGGAAACACCATATATTTT	CASSQTGHGNTIYF
TRBJ1-2	NA	TRBV7-2	TRBD1	TGTGCCAGCAGCTTGGGACAGGGAATTTCTGGTGGCTACACCTTC	CASSLGQGISGGYTF
TRBJ1-2	once	TRBV29-1	NA	TGCAGCGTTGAATTCCGGGGGGATGGCTACACCTTC	CSVEFRGDGYTF
TRBJ1-4	NA	TRBV11-2	NA	TGTGCCAGCAGCTTAAGGGGGACAACTAATGAAAAACTGTTTTTT	CASSLRGTTNEKLFF
TRBJ2-1	NA	TRBV14	TRBD2	TGTGCCAGCAGCCAAGCGGGAGCCTTTAGCGGGAGGTTAGGTGGTGAGCAGTTCTTC	CASSQAGAFSGRLGGEQFF
TRBJ2-3	NA	TRBV7-2	TRBD2	TGTGCCAGCAGCTTAGCGCACCGGGGGGGGAGTAGCACAGATACGCAGTATTTT	CASSLAHRGGSSTDTQYF
TRBJ1-2	NA	TRBV6-4	NA	TGTGCCAGCAGTGACCCCGAGACCCGGGGTGGCTACACCTTC	CASSDPETRGGYTF
TRBJ2-2	NA	TRBV7-2	TRBD2	TGTGCCAGCAGCTTAGTTTTTGGAGCGGGAGGCGCGAACACCGGGGAGCTGTTTTTT	CASSLVFGAGGANTGELFF
TRBJ2-7	NA	TRBV27	NA	TGTGCCAGCAGTTTATTCCACTCCTACGAGCAGTACTTC	CASSLFHSYEQYF
TRBJ1-1	few	TRBV9	NA	TGTGCCAGCAGCCTACCTCCGGCAGGGGCTTTCTTT	CASSLPPAGAFF
TRBJ2-7	NA	TRBV5-1	TRBD1	TGCGCCAGCAGCGCGGGGACAGGCCTTAGCTCCTACGAGCAGTACTTC	CASSAGTGLSSYEQYF
TRBJ2-7	NA	TRBV7-3	NA	TGTGCCAGCAGCTTGATAGGGGGGGCGCCCTACGAGCAGTACTTC	CASSLIGGAPYEQYF
TRBJ2-1	few	TRBV24-1	NA	TGTGCCACCACCGACAACGTTGCCAATGAGCAGTTCTTC	CATTDNVANEQFF
TRBJ2-7	NA	TRBV7-3	TRBD2	TGTGCCAGCAATAAAAAACCCGGGGGGGAGGAGCAGTACTTC	CASNKKPGGEEQYF